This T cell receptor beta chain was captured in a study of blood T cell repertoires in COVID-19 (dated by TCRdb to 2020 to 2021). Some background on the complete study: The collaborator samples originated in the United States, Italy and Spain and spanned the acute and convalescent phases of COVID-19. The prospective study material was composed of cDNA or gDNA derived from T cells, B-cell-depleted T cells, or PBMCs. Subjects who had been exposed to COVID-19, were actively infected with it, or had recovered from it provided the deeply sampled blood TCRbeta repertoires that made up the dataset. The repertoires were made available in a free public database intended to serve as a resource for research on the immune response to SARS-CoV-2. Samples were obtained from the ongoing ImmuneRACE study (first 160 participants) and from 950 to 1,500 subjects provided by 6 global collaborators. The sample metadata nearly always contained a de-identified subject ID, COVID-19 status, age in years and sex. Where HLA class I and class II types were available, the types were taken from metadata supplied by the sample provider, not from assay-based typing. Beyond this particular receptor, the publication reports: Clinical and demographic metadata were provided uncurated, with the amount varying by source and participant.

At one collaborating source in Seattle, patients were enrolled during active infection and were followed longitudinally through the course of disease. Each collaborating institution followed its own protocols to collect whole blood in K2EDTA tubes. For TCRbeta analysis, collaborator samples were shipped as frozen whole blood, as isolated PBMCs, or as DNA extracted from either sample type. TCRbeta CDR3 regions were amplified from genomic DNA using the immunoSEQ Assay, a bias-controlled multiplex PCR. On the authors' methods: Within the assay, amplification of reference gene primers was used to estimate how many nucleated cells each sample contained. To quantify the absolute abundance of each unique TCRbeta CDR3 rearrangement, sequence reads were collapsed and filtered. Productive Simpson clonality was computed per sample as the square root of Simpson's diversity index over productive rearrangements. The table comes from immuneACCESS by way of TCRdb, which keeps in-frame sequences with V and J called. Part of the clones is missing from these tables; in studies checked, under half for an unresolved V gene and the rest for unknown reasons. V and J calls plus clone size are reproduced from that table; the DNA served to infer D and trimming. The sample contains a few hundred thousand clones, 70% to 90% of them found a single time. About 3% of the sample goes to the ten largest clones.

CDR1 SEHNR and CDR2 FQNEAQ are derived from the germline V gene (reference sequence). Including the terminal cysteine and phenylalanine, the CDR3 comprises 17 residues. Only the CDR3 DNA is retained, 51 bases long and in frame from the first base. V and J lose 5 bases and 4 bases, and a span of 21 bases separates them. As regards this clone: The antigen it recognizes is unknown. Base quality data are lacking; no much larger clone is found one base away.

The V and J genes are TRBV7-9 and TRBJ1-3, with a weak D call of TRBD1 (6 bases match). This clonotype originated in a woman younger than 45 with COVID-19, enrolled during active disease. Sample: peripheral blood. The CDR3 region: CASSRWTADSGGNTIYF. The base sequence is TGTGCCAGCAGCCGATGGACAGCCGACTCTGGGGGAAACACCATATATTTT.